The entry that follows covers one TCR beta chain sequence. This clone was seen a handful of times. What antigen it recognizes has not been identified. No base quality information exists; no much larger clone differs at one position. This specimen belongs to a study of beta chain features in type 1 diabetes listed by TCRdb under 2018. Notes on the research overall: Patients and healthy donors did not differ in mean age, gender distribution, total cell number or subset yield. A total of under 120,000,000 sorted cells were examined across all samples, and RNA yield correlated strongly with the number of cells per subset. The study compared the TCRB repertoires of sorted circulating CD4+ T cell subsets in recently diagnosed type 1 diabetes patients with those in matched healthy donors. Naive and central memory subsets were obtained from all 30 or so donors, but regulatory and stem cell-like memory subsets were isolated from only 8 patients and about 8 healthy donors.

A single peripheral blood draw of approximately 0.11 L on average was collected from each donor into heparinised tubes. A BD FACSAria II and a panel including CD45RO, CCR7, CD25, CD127, CD95 and CD27 were used to sort naive, central memory, regulatory and stem cell-like memory CD4+ T cells. All sorted populations exceeded 95% purity. PBMCs were isolated immediately by Lymphoprep density gradient centrifugation and stained directly without culture. Samples were stained and sorted in pairs, with one healthy donor and one patient per experiment, so that batch effects were minimized. The High Capacity cDNA Reverse Transcription Kit was used to reverse transcribe all of the isolated RNA, meaning that expressed TCRB transcripts were what got sequenced. Naive, central memory and regulatory T cell samples underwent deep immunoSEQ sequencing, averaging about 3.3 million total reads per sample. Sorted cells were lysed in RLT buffer and RNA was extracted with DNase-treated RNeasy Micro or Mini kits, depending on cell number. Each cell subset was processed separately to prevent cross-contamination, with patient and healthy donor samples processed together. The immunoSEQ multiplex PCR was used to amplify TCRB sequences from cDNA, generating 87-bp fragments that spanned the CDR3 region. The amplicons were sequenced using the Illumina HiSeq platform. In the paper's pipeline: PCR bias was computationally corrected using synthetic template baselines, reads within Hamming distance 2 were collapsed, and singletons that could not be merged were discarded. Reads were aligned to IMGT to assign V, D and J genes, CDR3 length, and insertions or deletions at six rearrangement sites. Within each subset, clonotype counts were normalized to the number of sorted cells before true diversity and Gini coefficients were calculated with the tcR R package. Repertoire sharing was quantified using the overlap coefficient calculated on TCRB nucleotide sequences. TCRdb carries this immuneACCESS record with in-frame sequences only. Its versions omit some clonotypes, under half of them owing to an unresolved V gene in the studies checked, with the rest unexplained. The V and J calls and clone size are taken from that table; D and trimming were inferred from the DNA. The sample contains roughly 290,000 clones, 7% to 9% of them found a single time. The ten biggest clones cover over 0.8% of the sample.

Study-level results and caveats: Only small numbers of individuals were included in the HLA sub-analyses, which left unresolved whether HLA type had any influence on TCRB rearrangement. At VDJ recombination sites, type 1 diabetes patients had fewer insertions and more deleted nucleotides, which implies abnormalities in thymic rearrangement. Naive, central memory and regulatory TCRB repertoires appeared to be more alike among patients than among healthy donors. PCR may preferentially amplify shorter templates, but because patient and control samples were amplified and corrected together, any resulting skew would affect both groups equally. In all four CD4+ subsets, TCRB CDR3 length was moderately but significantly shorter in type 1 diabetes patients. Because cDNA was sequenced instead of genomic DNA, activated cells with high expression could be over-represented, although the groups did not differ in activation or CD3 levels.

This TCR was recovered from a woman aged 18-35 years in good health. What was sequenced was central memory CD4+ T cells from blood.

Read as DNA, the sequence is TGTGCCAGCAGCTTAATAGCGTTGAACACCGGGGAGCTGTTTTTT. It codes for CASSLIALNTGELFF. This receptor chain uses TRBV7-9 and TRBJ2-2; perhaps TRBD2 is the D gene, with 5 bases matching. The CDR3 runs 15 amino acids, cysteine and phenylalanine included. Of all the DNA, just the CDR3 is kept, 45 bases in frame from base 1. V drops 2 bases and J drops 1 base, leaving 8 bases in between. The germline V gene (reference sequence) sets CDR1 to SEHNR and CDR2 to FQNEAQ.